This passage covers 30 T cell receptor beta chains from one sample sequenced in a study of identifying expanded T cells in peripheral blood. Only in-frame clones appear in the TCRdb table, and some are missing; sequencing was by immunoSEQ multiplex PCR. The sample records approximately 58,000 clones, over 85% being singletons. Sequencing was performed on blood. These receptors all stem from a person aged 18 to 70 in good health.

The chain is built from TRBV7-2 and TRBJ2-6; D gene uncertain. From germline, CDR1 is SGHTA and CDR2 FQGNSA. CDR3 length: 13 amino acids. V lost 5 bases, J lost 3 bases, and 5 bases lay in between. The DNA for the CDR3 is TGTGCCAGCAGCCGGAATGGGGCCAACGTCCTGACTTTC. This translates into CASSRNGANVLTF.

The chain links TRBV19 to TRBJ2-1, with 8 bases matching TRBD2. The CDR3 sequence is 15 residues long. Per the germline V gene, CDR1 is LNHDA and CDR2 is SQIVND (reference sequence). Trimming cost V 7 bases and J 9 bases; bases outside gene matches: 14. CDR3 sequence: CASTMGGLEVREQFF. The CDR3 DNA reads as TGTGCCAGTACCATGGGGGGACTAGAGGTGCGTGAGCAGTTCTTC. Full variable domain (remainder filled in from reference TRBV19 and TRBJ2-1): DGGITQSPKYLFRKEGQNVTLSCEQNLNHDAMYWYRQDPGQGLRLIYYSQIVNDFQKGDIAEGYSVSREKKESFPLTVTSAQKNPTAFYLCASTMGGLEVREQFFGPGTRLTVL.

The DNA of the CDR3 is TGTGCCAGCAGCATGGGACCGGACAAACTACCCCTATCGTATGGCTACACCTTC. Encoded protein: CASSMGPDKLPLSYGYTF. This chain uses TRBV21-1 with TRBJ1-2. TRBV21-1 is flagged as a pseudogene. The CDR3 consists of 18 residues.

The chain joins TRBV27 to TRBJ2-7; D ambiguous. CDR3 length: 13 amino acids. Trimming removed 5 bases at V and 3 bases at J, with 11 bases between. The germline V gene has CDR1 MNHEY and CDR2 SMNVEV (reference sequence). The CDR3 loop reads CASSPQKIYEQYF. The CDR3 bases are TGTGCCAGCAGTCCCCAAAAAATCTACGAGCAGTACTTC.

The CDR3 reads CAWRGRMNTEAFF. The CDR3 nucleotides are TGTGCCTGGAGGGGCCGCATGAACACTGAAGCTTTCTTT. J is TRBJ1-1 and V is TRBV30; the D is unclear. Germline V gene sequence: CDR1 GTSNPN, CDR2 SVGIG (reference sequence). The CDR3 has 13 residues. V was clipped by 3 bases and J by 0 bases, with 8 bases between them.

This clone was detected a few times. The chain combines TRBV5-1 with TRBJ2-3, with 10 bases that match TRBD2. The V segment lost 6 bases and the J segment 2 bases; nucleotides outside the gene matches: 3. Per germline, CDR1 SGHRS and CDR2 YFSETQ. The CDR3 consists of 14 residues. The CDR3 is CASKLAGYTDTQYF. The DNA for the CDR3 is TGCGCCAGCAAACTAGCGGGGTACACAGATACGCAGTATTTT.

The V and J genes are TRBV9 and TRBJ2-1; D is perhaps TRBD2 (5 bases). Germline V gene data show CDR1 as SGDLS and CDR2 as YYNGEE. Trimming shortened V by 3 bases and J by 4 bases, and 14 bases separated the two germline ends. This CDR3 has 15 amino acids. DNA of the CDR3: TGTGCCAGCAGCGCTATAGGAGCGGTTTACAATGAGCAGTTCTTC. The encoded protein is CASSAIGAVYNEQFF.

The chain recombines TRBV7-2 with TRBJ2-2, with D perhaps TRBD1 (5 bases). CDR3 size: 14 residues. The V end was cut by 7 bases, the J end by 6 bases, with 15 bases between. The V gene's germline CDR1 is SGHTA and CDR2 FQGNSA. The CDR3 nucleotides are TGTGCCAGCACCCCCAGCAGGGTAGCCGGGGAGCTGTTTTTT. It translates to CASTPSRVAGELFF.

The chain is built from TRBV27 and TRBJ2-3, with D possibly matching TRBD2 (5 bases). V was cut by 4 bases and J by 0 bases, with 26 bases left in between. CDR1 is MNHEY, CDR2 SMNVEV, per germline (reference sequence). This CDR3 region has 20 residues. In nucleotides, the CDR3 is TGTGCCAGCAGTTCACCCCGGGATTCTAGTCCGCGTTCTAGCACAGATACGCAGTATTTT. Encoded protein: CASSSPRDSSPRSSTDTQYF.

This chain uses TRBV11-2 with TRBJ2-7; no definite D call. This CDR3 has 13 residues. V was cut by 0 bases and J by 2 bases, with 5 bases left in between. Germline V gene data show CDR1 as SGHAT and CDR2 as FQNNGV. In DNA, the CDR3 is TGTGCCAGCAGCTTAGACCATCCCTACGAGCAGTACTTC. This translates into CASSLDHPYEQYF.

The CDR3 DNA reads TGTGCCAGTAGTCGGGGACCCTCAATGTACTACGAGCAGTACTTC. Translating it yields CASSRGPSMYYEQYF. This sequence joins TRBV19 and TRBJ2-7, with D perhaps given as TRBD1 or TRBD2 (5 bases each). The CDR3 loop spans 15 amino acids. Trimming took off 5 bases at V and 3 bases at J, with 17 bases between the two ends. Germline CDR1 LNHDA, CDR2 SQIVND (reference sequence).

The chain employs TRBV2 and TRBJ2-1; D is unresolved. The germline V gene encodes CDR1 SNHLY and CDR2 FYNNEI. V lost 7 bases, J lost 0 bases, and 7 bases lay in between. The CDR3 covers 13 residues. CDR3 sequence reads: CASNPDSYNEQFF. CDR3 coding DNA: TGTGCCAGCAATCCAGACTCCTACAATGAGCAGTTCTTC.

The V gene is TRBV2, the J gene TRBJ1-1, with D hard to call. The V end lost 2 bases, the J end lost 5 bases, and 15 bases lay between the germline ends. This CDR3 contains 15 residues. The germline gives CDR1 SNHLY, CDR2 FYNNEI. In DNA form, the CDR3 reads TGTGCCAGCAGTGAATGGGGAGGGTTCCGGACTGAAGCTTTCTTT. Residues: CASSEWGGFRTEAFF.

The chain combines TRBV7-9 with TRBJ1-2; a possible D gene is TRBD1 (5 bases). CDR3 size: 15 residues. The V end lost 2 bases, the J end lost 8 bases, and 18 bases lay between the germline ends. CDR1 and CDR2 (germline): SEHNR, FQNEAQ (reference sequence). CDR3 residues: CASSLTGYSTAGYTF. The CDR3 nucleotides are TGTGCCAGCAGCTTAACAGGATATAGCACGGCAGGCTACACCTTC.

V and J are TRBV18 and TRBJ2-4; the D is unclear. Germline-derived CDR1 and CDR2 are KGHSH and LQKENI. CDR3 size: 16 residues. The V and J ends lost 6 bases and 0 bases respectively, with 15 bases between them. For the CDR3, the DNA is TGTGCCAGCTCGCCAGTTGACCTCCCAGCCAAAAACATTCAGTACTTC. Amino acid sequence: CASSPVDLPAKNIQYF.

This clone was counted only a few times. J is TRBJ1-5 and V is TRBV2; possibly TRBD1 for D (5 bases). Per germline, CDR1 SNHLY and CDR2 FYNNEI. This CDR3 contains 14 residues. V lost 8 bases and J lost 3, with 14 bases in between. The CDR3 nucleotides read TGTGCCAGCGGAAGGACACGGGACAATCAGCCCCAGCATTTT. This translates into CASGRTRDNQPQHF.

The chain carries TRBV7-2 and TRBJ1-2, with 11 positions matching TRBD1. The germline gives CDR1 SGHTA, CDR2 FQGNSA. This CDR3 contains 17 residues. V shed 5 bases, J shed 5 bases, and the junction held 13 bases outside the gene matches. The CDR3 region is CASSPHSGTGGLYGYTF. Here the CDR3 DNA reads TGTGCCAGCAGCCCGCACTCCGGGACAGGGGGATTATATGGCTACACCTTC.

This clone came up a few times. The V gene is TRBV4-1, the J gene TRBJ2-4; D possibly corresponds to TRBD2 (7 bases). Germline V gene data show CDR1 as MGHRA and CDR2 as YSYEKL. The length of the CDR3 is 16 residues. V gave up 2 bases and J gave up 8 bases, with 19 bases separating them. The CDR3 is CASSQKASGKGDIQYF. For the CDR3, the DNA is TGCGCCAGCAGCCAAAAGGCTAGCGGAAAGGGGGACATTCAGTACTTC.

J is TRBJ2-5 and V is TRBV7-2, with 13 bases matching TRBD2. From germline, CDR1 is SGHTA and CDR2 FQGNSA. V lost 6 bases to trimming and J lost 5 bases; unmatched junction nucleotides: 9. The CDR3 is 16 amino acids. CDR3 sequence: CASRPRLAGGVETQYF. The CDR3, as DNA: TGTGCCAGCAGGCCTAGACTAGCGGGGGGTGTGGAGACCCAGTACTTC.

The chain carries TRBV29-1 and TRBJ2-1; the match to TRBD1 covers 10 bases. Germline CDR1 reads SQVTM; CDR2 reads ANQGSEA. CDR3 length: 16 amino acids. J was trimmed by 7 bases and V by 0 bases; bases with no gene match: 9. The CDR3 reads CSVEDPMGQGLNEQFF. In DNA, the CDR3 is TGCAGCGTTGAAGACCCCATGGGACAGGGGCTAAATGAGCAGTTCTTC.

The chain has TRBV4-3 and TRBJ1-2; D not certain. The V end lost 0 bases, the J end lost 3 bases, and 11 bases lay between the germline ends. Germline CDR1 is LGHNA and CDR2 is YSLEER. The CDR3 contains 15 residues. In DNA, the CDR3 is TGCGCCAGCAGCCAAGACCCCGGTAGTGACTATGGCTACACCTTC. Translation: CASSQDPGSDYGYTF.

V usage is TRBV5-1 and J usage is TRBJ1-2, with TRBD1 as a possible D gene (6 bases). In germline, CDR1 is SGHRS, CDR2 YFSETQ. Trimming took 0 bases from V and 3 from J, leaving 12 bases between them. This CDR3 spans 15 amino acids. CDR3 sequence: CASSLDPGVHYGYTF. CDR3 nucleotide sequence: TGCGCCAGCAGCTTGGACCCAGGGGTTCACTATGGCTACACCTTC.

This clone was seen a single time. The rearrangement uses TRBV19 and TRBJ2-5; the match to TRBD1 covers 8 bases. Germline-derived CDR1 and CDR2 are LNHDA and SQIVND (reference sequence). This CDR3 has 14 amino acids. Trimming cost V 9 bases and J 2 bases; bases outside gene matches: 8. This CDR3 reads CASKDRGVQETQYF. The CDR3 region has the DNA TGTGCCAGCAAAGACAGGGGAGTTCAAGAGACCCAGTACTTC.

The chain employs TRBV28 and TRBJ1-2, with 8 positions matching TRBD1. Germline trimming cut 6 bases from V and 9 bases from J; bases unmatched to any gene: 6. The CDR3 has 12 amino acids. The germline V gene encodes CDR1 MDHEN and CDR2 SYDVKM. The CDR3 coding sequence is TGTGCCAGCAGGGGCGCAGGGGGCAGCTACACCTTC. It specifies CASRGAGGSYTF.

The rearrangement joins TRBV20-1 to TRBJ2-5; D is unresolved. CDR1 and CDR2 (germline): DFQATT, SNEGSKA (reference sequence). With 6 bases removed from V and 5 bases from J, the gap between germline ends came to 7 bases. This CDR3 comprises 10 residues. The CDR3 DNA follows: TGCAGTGCCTCATCGGAGACCCAGTACTTC. Translation gives CSASSETQYF.

The V and J genes are TRBV7-2 and TRBJ1-5, with no clear D. Deletions cut 1 base from V and 0 bases from J, with 4 bases between. Germline V gene data show CDR1 as SGHTA and CDR2 as FQGNSA. The CDR3 is 14 amino acids. This CDR3 is CASSLDFSNQPQHF. DNA for the CDR3: TGTGCCAGCAGCTTAGACTTTAGCAATCAGCCCCAGCATTTT.

The chain recombines TRBV5-4 with TRBJ1-1; D is uncertain. CDR1 and CDR2 from the germline V gene are SGHNT and YYREEE (reference sequence). CDR3 length: 13 residues. The V and J ends lost 4 bases and 2 bases respectively, with 9 bases between them. CDR3 nucleotide sequence: TGTGCCAGCAGCCCTCTACCTAACACTGAAGCTTTCTTT. Translating gives CASSPLPNTEAFF.

The genes are TRBV25-1 and TRBJ2-7, with D unclear. Germline CDR1 MGHDK, CDR2 SYGVNS. The CDR3 has 13 residues. Trimming left V 6 bases short and J 0 bases short, with 9 bases between. This chain's CDR3 is CASRVRDSYEQYF. The CDR3 DNA is TGTGCCAGCAGAGTTAGAGACTCCTACGAGCAGTACTTC.

This chain links TRBV6-5 with TRBJ2-3; D gene ambiguous. Trimming stripped 0 bases from V and 0 bases from J, with 10 bases between. CDR1 is MNHEY and CDR2 is SVGAGI in the germline V gene. The CDR3 runs to 16 residues. In DNA form, the CDR3 reads TGTGCCAGCAGTTACTCTGCGGTCGGGAGCACAGATACGCAGTATTTT. This encodes CASSYSAVGSTDTQYF.

The genes are TRBV19 and TRBJ2-5; no clear D gene. The CDR3 loop spans 14 amino acids. V dropped 4 bases and J dropped 7 bases, with 16 bases sitting between them. The germline V gene encodes CDR1 LNHDA and CDR2 SQIVND (reference sequence). The CDR3 nucleotides are TGTGCCAGTAGTAACCAGATTTGGGATGCGACCCAGTACTTC. Protein sequence: CASSNQIWDATQYF. Full variable domain (rest looked up from reference TRBV19 and TRBJ2-5): DGGITQSPKYLFRKEGQNVTLSCEQNLNHDAMYWYRQDPGQGLRLIYYSQIVNDFQKGDIAEGYSVSREKKESFPLTVTSAQKNPTAFYLCASSNQIWDATQYFGPGTRLLVL.